This T cell receptor beta chain was sequenced during a study of blood T cell repertoires in COVID-19. Measured with immunoSEQ multiplex PCR; TCRdb has only the in-frame clones, and not every one. The sample has 8,500 to 10,000 clones, 80% to 90% seen once. This CDR3 has 14 amino acids. The germline V gene has CDR1 SEHNR and CDR2 FQNEAQ (reference sequence). Between the trimmed V and J ends, which lost 3 bases and 5 bases, there was a span of 13 bases. This clonotype was sampled from a human donor with active COVID-19. The donor label of this sample is uncertain. The chain carries TRBV7-9 and TRBJ2-5; D call uncertain. Sequences were obtained from peripheral blood. The CDR3 sequence: CASSFDSRRETQYF. CDR3 nucleotide sequence: TGTGCCAGCAGCTTTGATAGCCGGCGGGAGACCCAGTACTTC.